Shown below are 10 T cell receptor beta chains from a single sample sequenced in a study of T and B cells in COVID-19 patients. TRB rearrangements were amplified by multiplex PCR with BIOMED2 TRB-A/B primers. TCRdb re-analysed the multiplex PCR reads in MiXCR, keeping a single row per CDR3 protein. This repertoire shows 15,000 to 20,000 distinct CDR3 sequences, 35% to 45% found once; its top ten account for 16%. Blood genomic DNA input for TRB amplification was about 240-550 ng. The specimen was blood. Receptors were obtained from a human donor with active COVID-19.

Details on this clonotype: One junction end does not reproduce the germline sequence, and a read error may be involved. The chain uses TRBV5-4 and TRBJ2-2; D possibly corresponds to TRBD1 (7 bases). CDR3 length: 14 amino acids. The V gene's germline CDR1 is SGHNT and CDR2 YYREEE (reference sequence). As DNA, the CDR3 is TGCGCCAGCATGGAGGAGGGGGCGACCGGGGAGCTGTTTTTT. The encoded protein is CASMEEGATGELFF.

The chain is built from TRBV7-9 and TRBJ2-3; 9 nucleotides align to TRBD2. Per the germline V gene, CDR1 is SEHNR and CDR2 is FQNEAQ (reference sequence). The CDR3 has 17 amino acids. The trim removed 5 bases at V and 1 base at J, leaving 10 bases unmatched. In DNA form, the CDR3 reads TGTGCCAGCAGCCCGATGCGGGGGGGCCGAGGCACAGATACGCAGTATTTT. Its protein product is CASSPMRGGRGTDTQYF.

Here the CDR3 reads CATSEPPPADTQYF. The CDR3 DNA reads as TGTGCCACCAGTGAACCCCCACCGGCAGATACGCAGTATTTT. This sequence joins TRBV24-1 and TRBJ2-3, with D uncertain. This CDR3 has 14 amino acids. The ends were cut back, 4 bases at V and 4 bases at J, with 11 bases in the middle. CDR1 KGHDR and CDR2 SFDVKD come from the germline V gene.

The V gene is TRBV6-2 or TRBV6-3, the J gene TRBJ1-3; D not certain. Trimming stripped 2 bases from V and 7 bases from J, with 9 bases between. CDR1 and CDR2 (germline): MNHEY, SVGEGT. The CDR3 runs 13 residues. The CDR3 sequence: CASSYGHRNTIYF. CDR3 bases: TGTGCCAGCAGTTACGGCCATAGGAACACCATATATTTT.

This rearrangement joins TRBV10-1 to TRBJ1-5, with D uncertain. Trimming shortened V by 6 bases and J by 5 bases, and 17 bases separated the two germline ends. CDR1 WNHNN and CDR2 SYGVQD come from the germline V gene (reference sequence). This CDR3 contains 15 residues. The CDR3 is CASRAIHKGHQPQHF. For the CDR3, the DNA is TGCGCCAGCAGAGCCATCCATAAGGGTCATCAGCCCCAGCATTTT.

This clonotype was detected only a few times. V gene TRBV6-5 combines with J gene TRBJ2-5; maybe TRBD2 (6 bases). Trimming pared 5 bases from V and 0 bases from J, leaving 13 bases between. The germline CDR1 and CDR2 sequences are MNHEY and SVGAGI. The CDR3 totals 15 residues. The CDR3 DNA reads as TGTGCCAGCAGTCTTGGGACTTCGAACCAAGAGACCCAGTACTTC. Protein product: CASSLGTSNQETQYF.

The chain joins TRBV7-2 to TRBJ1-5; D is unresolved. This CDR3 is 12 amino acids long. The V and J ends lost 5 bases and 5 bases respectively, with 7 bases between them. Germline V CDR1 and CDR2: SGHTA, FQGNSA. The CDR3 region has the DNA TGTGCCAGCAGCCCCCCTTATCAGCCCCAGCATTTT. It yields the protein CASSPPYQPQHF.

This clonotype was counted a few times. The genes are TRBV18 and TRBJ1-1; D possibly corresponds to TRBD1 (5 bases). V shed 6 bases and J shed 4 bases, with 12 bases lying between them. Germline V lookup: CDR1 KGHSH, CDR2 LQKENI. This CDR3 is 13 amino acids long. CDR3 amino acids: CASSPQGGTEAFF. CDR3 nucleotides: TGTGCCAGCTCGCCCCAGGGCGGCACTGAAGCTTTCTTT.

This sequence joins TRBV6-6 and TRBJ2-3; possibly TRBD1 or TRBD2 for D (5 bases each). Germline V gene sequence: CDR1 MNHNY, CDR2 SVGAGI (reference sequence). This CDR3 is 19 amino acids long. V dropped 0 bases and J dropped 2 bases, with 21 bases sitting between them. The chain's CDR3 is CASSYSSRTTRHHTDTQYF. The CDR3 DNA reads TGTGCCAGCAGTTACTCGAGTCGGACAACTAGGCACCACACAGATACGCAGTATTTT.

In regard to this clonotype: This may be a read error: a much more frequent sequence differs by one nucleotide. The chain couples TRBV6-5 to TRBJ2-2, with a weak D call TRBD2 (5 bases). V lost 2 bases and J 8 bases, leaving 15 bases between the germline ends. Looked up from germline, CDR1 is MNHEY and CDR2 is SVGAGI. This CDR3 spans 15 amino acids. Here the CDR3 reads CASSYISGSKGELFF. The CDR3 region has the DNA TGTGCCAGCAGTTACATATCTGGGAGCAAAGGGGAGCTGTTTTTT.